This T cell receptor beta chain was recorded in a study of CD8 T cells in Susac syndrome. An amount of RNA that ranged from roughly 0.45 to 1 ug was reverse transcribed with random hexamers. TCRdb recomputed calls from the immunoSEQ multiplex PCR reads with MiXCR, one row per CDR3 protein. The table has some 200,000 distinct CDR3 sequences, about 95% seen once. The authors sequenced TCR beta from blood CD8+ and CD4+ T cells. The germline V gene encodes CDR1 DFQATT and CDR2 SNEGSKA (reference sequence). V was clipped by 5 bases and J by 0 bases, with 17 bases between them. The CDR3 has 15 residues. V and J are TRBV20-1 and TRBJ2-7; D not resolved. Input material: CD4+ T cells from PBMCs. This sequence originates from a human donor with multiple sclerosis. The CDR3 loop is CSAPGMDPSSYEQYF. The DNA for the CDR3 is TGCAGTGCTCCTGGGATGGATCCCAGCTCCTACGAGCAGTACTTC.